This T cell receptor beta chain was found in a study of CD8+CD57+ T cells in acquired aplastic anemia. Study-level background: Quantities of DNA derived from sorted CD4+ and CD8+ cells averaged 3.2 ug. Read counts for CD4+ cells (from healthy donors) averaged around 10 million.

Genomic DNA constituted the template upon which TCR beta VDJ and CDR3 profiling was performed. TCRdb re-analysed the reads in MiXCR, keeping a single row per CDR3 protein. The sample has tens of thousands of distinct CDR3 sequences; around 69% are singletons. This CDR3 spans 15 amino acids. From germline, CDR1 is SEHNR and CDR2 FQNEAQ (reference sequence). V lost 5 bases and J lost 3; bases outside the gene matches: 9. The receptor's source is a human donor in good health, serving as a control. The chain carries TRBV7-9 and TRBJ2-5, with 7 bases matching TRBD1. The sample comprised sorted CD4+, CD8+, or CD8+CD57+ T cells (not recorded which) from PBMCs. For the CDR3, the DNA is TGTGCCAGCAGCAACGGACAGGTTTTAGAAGAGACCCAGTACTTC. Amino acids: CASSNGQVLEETQYF.